The T cell receptor beta chain under discussion was sequenced for a study of T-cell reconstitution after alpha-beta-depleted transplantation in children. Unique molecular identifiers were used to barcode this TCRbeta library. TCRdb re-analysed the PCR reads in MiXCR, keeping a single row per CDR3 protein. This sample has more than 85,000 distinct CDR3 sequences, with about 7.5% found just once. Whole-study findings and limits: Newly made T cells mostly supplied T-cell counts and diversity one year after transplant.

From germline, CDR1 is SGHTA and CDR2 FQGNSA. The length of the CDR3 is 12 residues. Between the trimmed V and J ends, which lost 5 bases and 4 bases, there was a span of 8 bases. Only a few counts were recorded for this clonotype. The antigen remains unidentified. The source material was PBMCs, sampled before TCRalphabeta/CD19-depleted stem cell transplant. The chain couples TRBV7-2 to TRBJ2-5; D remains ambiguous. The receptor comes from a boy aged 2-9 years with acute lymphoblastic leukemia, due to receive a stem cell transplant. The CDR3 coding sequence is TGTGCCAGCAGCCCTGGTACAGAGACCCAGTACTTC. This gives the protein CASSPGTETQYF.